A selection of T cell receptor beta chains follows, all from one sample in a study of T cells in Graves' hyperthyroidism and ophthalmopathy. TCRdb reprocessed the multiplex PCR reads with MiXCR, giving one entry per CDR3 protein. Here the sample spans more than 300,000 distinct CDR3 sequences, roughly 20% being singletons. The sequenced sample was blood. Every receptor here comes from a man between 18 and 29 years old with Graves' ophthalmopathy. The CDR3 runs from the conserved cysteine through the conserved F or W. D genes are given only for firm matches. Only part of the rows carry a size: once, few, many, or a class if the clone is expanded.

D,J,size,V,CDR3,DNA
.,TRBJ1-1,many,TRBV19,CASSREITFGKMNTEAFF,TGTGCCAGTAGTCGTGAAATTACGTTCGGGAAAATGAACACTGAAGCTTTCTTT
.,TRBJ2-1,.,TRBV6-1,CASSEILRGGNDEQFF,TGTGCCAGCAGTGAAATTTTGAGGGGGGGGAACGATGAGCAGTTCTTC
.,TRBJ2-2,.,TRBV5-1,CASSPSRAWVAGELFF,TGCGCCAGCAGCCCCTCCAGGGCCTGGGTCGCCGGGGAGCTGTTTTTT
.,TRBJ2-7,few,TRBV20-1,CSAPRDGSSYEQYF,TGCAGTGCCCCAAGGGACGGCAGCTCCTACGAGCAGTACTTC
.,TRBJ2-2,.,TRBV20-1,CSANRRTSNTGELFF,TGCAGTGCAAACCGACGTACCTCGAACACCGGGGAGCTGTTTTTT
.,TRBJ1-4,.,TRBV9,CASSGFEGGSANEKLFF,TGTGCCAGCAGCGGGTTTGAGGGGGGATCGGCTAATGAAAAACTGTTTTTT
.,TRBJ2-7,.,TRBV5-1,CASSLGSGGYEQYF,TGCGCCAGCAGCTTGGGTAGCGGCGGGTACGAGCAGTACTTC
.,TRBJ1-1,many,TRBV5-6,CASSAAGKDTEAFF,TGTGCCAGCAGCGCGGCCGGCAAGGACACTGAAGCTTTCTTT
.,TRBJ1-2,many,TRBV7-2,CASSFSSYGYTF,TGTGCCAGCAGCTTTAGCAGCTATGGCTACACCTTC
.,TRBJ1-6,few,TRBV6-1,CASSGGQRSYNSPLHF,TGTGCCAGCAGCGGAGGACAGCGCTCCTATAATTCACCCCTCCACTTT
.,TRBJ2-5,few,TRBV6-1,CASSPRLDRRPGETQYF,TGTGCCAGCTCACCGAGACTAGACAGGCGCCCCGGGGAGACCCAGTACTTC
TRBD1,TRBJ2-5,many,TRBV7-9,CASSLDRVSLETQYF,TGTGCCAGCAGCTTGGACAGGGTCAGTCTAGAGACCCAGTACTTC
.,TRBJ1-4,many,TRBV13,CASSLARAGDEKLFF,TGTGCCAGCAGCTTAGCCCGGGCCGGGGATGAAAAACTGTTTTTT
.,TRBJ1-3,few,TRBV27,CASRTLNSGNTIYF,TGTGCCAGCAGAACGTTAAACTCTGGAAACACCATATATTTT
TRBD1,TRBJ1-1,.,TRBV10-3,CAIRNRGGTEAFF,TGTGCCATCAGGAACAGGGGGGGCACTGAAGCTTTCTTT
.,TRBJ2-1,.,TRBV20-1,CSPSSGAGNEQFF,TGCAGCCCCTCATCGGGGGCTGGGAATGAGCAGTTCTTC
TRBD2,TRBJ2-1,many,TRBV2,CASSRETAGGGNNEQFF,TGTGCCAGCAGTCGCGAGACAGCCGGGGGGGGGAACAATGAGCAGTTCTTC
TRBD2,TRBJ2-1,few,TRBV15,CATSREVAGGSSYNEQFF,TGTGCCACCAGCAGAGAAGTAGCGGGGGGAAGCTCCTACAATGAGCAGTTCTTC
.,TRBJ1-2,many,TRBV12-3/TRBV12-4,CASSLIRASDSPGDGYTF,TGTGCCAGCAGTTTAATTAGAGCCTCGGACAGCCCCGGGGATGGCTACACCTTC
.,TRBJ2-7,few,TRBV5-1,CASSLARDHEQYF,TGCGCCAGCAGCTTGGCCAGGGACCACGAGCAGTACTTC
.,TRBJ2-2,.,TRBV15,CATSRGRQENTGELFF,TGTGCCACCAGCAGAGGCCGGCAGGAGAACACCGGGGAGCTGTTTTTT
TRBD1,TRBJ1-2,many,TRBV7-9,CASSPRMGTGAANLYGYTF,TGTGCCAGCAGCCCAAGGATGGGGACAGGGGCCGCAAACCTCTATGGCTACACCTTC
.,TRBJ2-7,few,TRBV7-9,CASSSRVLDEQYF,TGTGCCAGCAGCTCAAGGGTCCTGGACGAGCAGTACTTC